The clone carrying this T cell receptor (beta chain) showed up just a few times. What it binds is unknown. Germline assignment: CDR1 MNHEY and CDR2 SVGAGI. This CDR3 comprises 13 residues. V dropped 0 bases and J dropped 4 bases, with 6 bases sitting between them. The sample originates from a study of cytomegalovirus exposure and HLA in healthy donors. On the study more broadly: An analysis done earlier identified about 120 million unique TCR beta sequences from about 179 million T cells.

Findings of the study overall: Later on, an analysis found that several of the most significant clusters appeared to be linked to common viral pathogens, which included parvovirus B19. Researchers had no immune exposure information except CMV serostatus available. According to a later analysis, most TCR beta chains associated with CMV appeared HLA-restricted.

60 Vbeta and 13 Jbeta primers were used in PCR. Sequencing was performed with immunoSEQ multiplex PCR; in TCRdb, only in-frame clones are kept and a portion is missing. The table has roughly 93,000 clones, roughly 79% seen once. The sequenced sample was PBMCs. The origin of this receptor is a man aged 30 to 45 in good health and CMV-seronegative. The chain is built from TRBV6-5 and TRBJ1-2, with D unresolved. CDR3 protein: CASSYSNSYGYTF. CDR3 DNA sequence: TGTGCCAGCAGTTACTCGAACAGCTATGGCTACACCTTC.